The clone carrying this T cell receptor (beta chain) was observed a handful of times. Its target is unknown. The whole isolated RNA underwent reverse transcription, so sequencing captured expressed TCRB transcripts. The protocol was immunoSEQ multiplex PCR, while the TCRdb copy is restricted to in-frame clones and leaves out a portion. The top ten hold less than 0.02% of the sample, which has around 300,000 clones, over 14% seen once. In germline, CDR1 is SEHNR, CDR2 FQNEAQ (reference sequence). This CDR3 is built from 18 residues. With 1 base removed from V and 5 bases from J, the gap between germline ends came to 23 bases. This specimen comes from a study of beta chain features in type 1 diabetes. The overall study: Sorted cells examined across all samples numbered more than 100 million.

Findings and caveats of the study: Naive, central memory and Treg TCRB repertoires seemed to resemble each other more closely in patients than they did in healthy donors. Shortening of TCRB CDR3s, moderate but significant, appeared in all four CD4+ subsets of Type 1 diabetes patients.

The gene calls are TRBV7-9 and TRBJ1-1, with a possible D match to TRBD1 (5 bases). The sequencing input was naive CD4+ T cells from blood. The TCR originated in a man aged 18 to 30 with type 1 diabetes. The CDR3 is CASSLDAQGRYGATEAFF. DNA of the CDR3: TGTGCCAGCAGCTTAGATGCCCAGGGAAGGTATGGGGCGACTGAAGCTTTCTTT.